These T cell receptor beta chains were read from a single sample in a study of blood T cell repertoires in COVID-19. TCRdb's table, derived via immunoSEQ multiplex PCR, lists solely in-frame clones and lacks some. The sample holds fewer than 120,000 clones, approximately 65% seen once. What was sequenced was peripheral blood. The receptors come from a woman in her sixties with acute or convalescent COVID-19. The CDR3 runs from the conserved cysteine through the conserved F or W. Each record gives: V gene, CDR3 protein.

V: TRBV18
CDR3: CASSPPSRDSTEAFF

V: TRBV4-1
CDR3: CASSPRTSTNEKLFF

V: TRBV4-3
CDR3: CASSLGTADTQYF

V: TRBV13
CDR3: CASRDFLTDTQYF

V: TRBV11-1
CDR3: CASSLGTGYNTGELFF

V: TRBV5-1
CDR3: CASSVAGTGGGNTIYF

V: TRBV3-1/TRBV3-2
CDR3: CASSQASTGGQYF

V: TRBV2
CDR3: CASSWQQGRGVAFF

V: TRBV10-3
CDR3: CAISDLAHNGYTF

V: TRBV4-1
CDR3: CASSQTGLPAEAFF

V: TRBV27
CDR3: CASSPRANYGYTF

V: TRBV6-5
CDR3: CASSYSIRGGWNEQYF

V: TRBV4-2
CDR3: CASSQGESTDTQYF

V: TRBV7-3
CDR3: CASSLNPGLGGHTDTQYF

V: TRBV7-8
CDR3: CASSRGLGEKLFF

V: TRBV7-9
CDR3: CASSLDLHTQYF

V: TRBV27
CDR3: CASSLKGDTEAFF

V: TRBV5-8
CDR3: CASSLAFTLAGVDSETQYF